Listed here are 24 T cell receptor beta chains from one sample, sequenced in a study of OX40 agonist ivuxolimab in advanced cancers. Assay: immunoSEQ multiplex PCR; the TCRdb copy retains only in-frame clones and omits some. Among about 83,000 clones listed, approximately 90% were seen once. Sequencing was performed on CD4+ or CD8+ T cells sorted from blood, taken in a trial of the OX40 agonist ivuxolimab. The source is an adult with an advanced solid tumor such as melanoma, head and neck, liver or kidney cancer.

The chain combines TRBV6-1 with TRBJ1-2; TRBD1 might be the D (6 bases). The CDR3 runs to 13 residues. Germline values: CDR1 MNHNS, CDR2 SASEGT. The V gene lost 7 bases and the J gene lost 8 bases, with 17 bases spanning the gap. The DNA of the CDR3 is TGTGCCAGCACTTTAGGACAGTTCATAGGCTACACCTTC. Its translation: CASTLGQFIGYTF.

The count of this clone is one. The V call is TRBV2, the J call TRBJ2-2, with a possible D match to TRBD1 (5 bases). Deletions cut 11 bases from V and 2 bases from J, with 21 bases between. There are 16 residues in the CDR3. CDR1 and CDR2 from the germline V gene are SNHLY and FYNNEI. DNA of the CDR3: TGTGCCGTCCCGAGCAGGACACTCAGCAACACCGGGGAGCTGTTTTTT. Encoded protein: CAVPSRTLSNTGELFF.

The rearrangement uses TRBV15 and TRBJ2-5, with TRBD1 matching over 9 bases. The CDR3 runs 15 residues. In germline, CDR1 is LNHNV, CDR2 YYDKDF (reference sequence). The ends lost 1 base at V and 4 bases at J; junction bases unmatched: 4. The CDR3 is CATSRVGTGTETQYF. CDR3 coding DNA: TGTGCCACCAGCAGAGTCGGGACAGGGACAGAGACCCAGTACTTC.

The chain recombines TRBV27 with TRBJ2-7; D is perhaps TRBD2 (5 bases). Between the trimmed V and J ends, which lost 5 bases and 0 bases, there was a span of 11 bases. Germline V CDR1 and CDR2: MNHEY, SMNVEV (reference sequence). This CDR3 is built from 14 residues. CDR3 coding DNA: TGTGCCAGCAGTCGCAGTGGGAGCTCCTACGAGCAGTACTTC. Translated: CASSRSGSSYEQYF.

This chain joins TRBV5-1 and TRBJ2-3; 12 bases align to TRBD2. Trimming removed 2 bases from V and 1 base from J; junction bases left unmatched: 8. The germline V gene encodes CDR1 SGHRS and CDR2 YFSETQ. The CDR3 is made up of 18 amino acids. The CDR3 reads CASSFPPTSGGGTDTQYF. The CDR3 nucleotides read TGCGCCAGCAGCTTTCCCCCGACTAGCGGGGGAGGCACAGATACGCAGTATTTT.

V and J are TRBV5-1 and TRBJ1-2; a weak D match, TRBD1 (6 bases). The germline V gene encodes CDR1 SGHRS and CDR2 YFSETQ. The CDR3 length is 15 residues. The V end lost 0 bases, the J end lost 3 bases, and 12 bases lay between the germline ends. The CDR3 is CASSLGDTVDYGYTF. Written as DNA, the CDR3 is TGCGCCAGCAGCTTGGGGGACACCGTCGACTATGGCTACACCTTC.

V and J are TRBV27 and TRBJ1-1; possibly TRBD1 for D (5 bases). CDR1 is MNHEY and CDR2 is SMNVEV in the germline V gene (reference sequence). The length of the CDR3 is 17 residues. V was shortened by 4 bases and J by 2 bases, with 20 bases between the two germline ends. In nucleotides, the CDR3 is TGTGCCAGCAGTTCATGGAGGGGAAGCACCATCAACACTGAAGCTTTCTTT. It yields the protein CASSSWRGSTINTEAFF.

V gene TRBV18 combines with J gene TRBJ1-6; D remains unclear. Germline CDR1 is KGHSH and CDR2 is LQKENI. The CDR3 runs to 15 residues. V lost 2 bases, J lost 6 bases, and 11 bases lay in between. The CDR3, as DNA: TGTGCCAGCTCACCAGTTGCGGTGACTAATTCACCCCTCCACTTT. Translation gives CASSPVAVTNSPLHF.

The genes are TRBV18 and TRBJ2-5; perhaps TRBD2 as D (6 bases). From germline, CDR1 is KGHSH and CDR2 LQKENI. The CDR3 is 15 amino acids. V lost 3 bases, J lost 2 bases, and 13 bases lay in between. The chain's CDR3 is CASSPSSGLQETQYF. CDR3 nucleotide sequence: TGTGCCAGCTCACCCTCCAGCGGGCTTCAAGAGACCCAGTACTTC.

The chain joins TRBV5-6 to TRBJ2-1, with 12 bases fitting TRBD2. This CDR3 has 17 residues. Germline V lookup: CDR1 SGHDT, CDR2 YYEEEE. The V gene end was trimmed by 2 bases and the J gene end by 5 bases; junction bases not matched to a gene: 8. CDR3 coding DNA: TGTGCCAGCAGCTTTGTGTCTAGCGGGAGGGCCAACAATGAGCAGTTCTTC. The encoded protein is CASSFVSSGRANNEQFF.

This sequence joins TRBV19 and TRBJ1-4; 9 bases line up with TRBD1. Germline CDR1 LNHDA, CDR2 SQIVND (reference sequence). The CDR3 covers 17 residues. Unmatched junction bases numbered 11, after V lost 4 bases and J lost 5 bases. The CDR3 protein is CASSTSRDRAQNEKLFF. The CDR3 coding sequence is TGTGCCAGTAGTACGAGCCGGGACAGGGCCCAGAATGAAAAACTGTTTTTT.

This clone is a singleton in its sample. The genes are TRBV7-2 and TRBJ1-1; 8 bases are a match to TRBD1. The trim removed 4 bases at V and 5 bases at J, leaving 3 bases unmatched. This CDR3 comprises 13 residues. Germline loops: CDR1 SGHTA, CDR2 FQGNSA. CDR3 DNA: TGTGCCAGCAGCTCACAGGGGGGTACTGAAGCTTTCTTT. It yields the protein CASSSQGGTEAFF.

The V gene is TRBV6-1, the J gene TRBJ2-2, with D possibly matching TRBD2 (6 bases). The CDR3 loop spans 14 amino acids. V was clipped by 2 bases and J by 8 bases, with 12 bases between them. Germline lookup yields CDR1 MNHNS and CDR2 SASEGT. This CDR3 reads CASSEPTSPGELFF. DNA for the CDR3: TGTGCCAGCAGTGAACCGACTAGTCCGGGGGAGCTGTTTTTT.

CDR3 DNA sequence: TGTGCCAGCAGCTTAAGGGGAAACTGGGACAGGGACTCTGGAAACACCATATATTTT. It codes for CASSLRGNWDRDSGNTIYF. V gene TRBV7-9 combines with J gene TRBJ1-3; 9 bases match TRBD1. The V gene's germline CDR1 is SEHNR and CDR2 FQNEAQ (reference sequence). J gave up 0 bases and V 2 bases, and 11 bases lay outside the gene matches. The CDR3 runs to 19 residues.

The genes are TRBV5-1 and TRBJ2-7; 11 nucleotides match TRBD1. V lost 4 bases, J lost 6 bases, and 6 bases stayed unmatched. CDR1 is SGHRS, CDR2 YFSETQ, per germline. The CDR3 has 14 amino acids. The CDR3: CASSVTGTGGEQYF. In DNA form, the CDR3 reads TGCGCCAGCAGCGTGACCGGGACAGGGGGCGAGCAGTACTTC.

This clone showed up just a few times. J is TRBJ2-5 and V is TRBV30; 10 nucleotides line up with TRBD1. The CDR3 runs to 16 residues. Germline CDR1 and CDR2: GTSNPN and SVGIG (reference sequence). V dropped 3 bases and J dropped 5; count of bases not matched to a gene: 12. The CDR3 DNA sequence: TGTGCCTGGAGGGGAATCGGGACAGGGGATATGGAGACCCAGTACTTC. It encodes CAWRGIGTGDMETQYF.

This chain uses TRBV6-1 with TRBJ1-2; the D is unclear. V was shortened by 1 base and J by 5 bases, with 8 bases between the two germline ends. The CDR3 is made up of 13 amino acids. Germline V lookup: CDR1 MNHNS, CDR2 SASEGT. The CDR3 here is CASSEVKLYGYTF. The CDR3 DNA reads TGTGCCAGCAGTGAAGTAAAGTTATATGGCTACACCTTC.

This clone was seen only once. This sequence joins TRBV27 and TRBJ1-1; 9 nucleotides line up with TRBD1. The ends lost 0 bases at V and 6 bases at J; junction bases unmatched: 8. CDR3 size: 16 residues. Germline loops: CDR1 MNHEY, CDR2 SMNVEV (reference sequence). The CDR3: CASSLSDRGLGSEAFF. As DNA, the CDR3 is TGTGCCAGCAGTTTATCGGACAGGGGATTGGGCTCTGAAGCTTTCTTT.

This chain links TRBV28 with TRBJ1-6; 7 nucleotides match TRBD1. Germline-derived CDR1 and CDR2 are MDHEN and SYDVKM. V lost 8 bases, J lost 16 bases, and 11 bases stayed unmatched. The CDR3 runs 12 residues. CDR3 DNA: TGTGCCAGCGGCGCCCGACAGGGCGGGCTCCACTTT. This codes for CASGARQGGLHF.

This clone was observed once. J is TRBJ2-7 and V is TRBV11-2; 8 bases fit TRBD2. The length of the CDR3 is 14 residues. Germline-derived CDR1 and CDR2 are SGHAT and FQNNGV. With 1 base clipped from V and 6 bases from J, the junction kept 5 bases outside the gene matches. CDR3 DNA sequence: TGTGCCAGCAGCTTAGCGGGAGGGGGGCTCGAGCAGTACTTC. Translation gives CASSLAGGGLEQYF.

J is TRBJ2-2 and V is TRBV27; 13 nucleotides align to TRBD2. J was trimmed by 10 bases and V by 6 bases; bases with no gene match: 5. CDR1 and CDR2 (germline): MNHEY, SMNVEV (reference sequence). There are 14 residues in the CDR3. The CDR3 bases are TGTGCCAGCAGCTCCGGACTAGCGGGAGAGGAGCTGTTTTTT. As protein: CASSSGLAGEELFF.

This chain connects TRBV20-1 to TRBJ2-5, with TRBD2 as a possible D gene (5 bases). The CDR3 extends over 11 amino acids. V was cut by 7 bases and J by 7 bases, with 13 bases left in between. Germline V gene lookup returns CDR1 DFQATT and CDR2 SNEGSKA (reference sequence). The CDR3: CSVEGRGTQYF. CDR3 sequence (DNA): TGCAGTGTTGAGGGCCGTGGGACCCAGTACTTC.

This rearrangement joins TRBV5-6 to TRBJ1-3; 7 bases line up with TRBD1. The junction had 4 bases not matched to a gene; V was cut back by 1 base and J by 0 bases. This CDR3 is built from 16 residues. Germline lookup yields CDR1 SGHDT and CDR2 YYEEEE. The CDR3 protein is CASSLMDRISGNTIYF. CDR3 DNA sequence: TGTGCCAGCAGCTTGATGGACAGGATCTCTGGAAACACCATATATTTT.

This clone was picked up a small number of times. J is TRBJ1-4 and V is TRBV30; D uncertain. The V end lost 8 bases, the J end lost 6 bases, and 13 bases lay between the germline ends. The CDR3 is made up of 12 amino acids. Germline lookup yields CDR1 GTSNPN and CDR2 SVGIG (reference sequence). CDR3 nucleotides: TGTGCCGTGCAGGCCCCGGATGAAAAACTGTTTTTT. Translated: CAVQAPDEKLFF.